This T cell receptor beta chain was identified in a study of blood T cell repertoires in COVID-19. In the study overall: Some COVID-19 samples were acute and others convalescent; all came from the United States, Italy and Spain.

Authors' processing steps: Nucleated cell counts were estimated from reference gene primer amplification. The method was immunoSEQ multiplex PCR; TCRdb's version includes in-frame clones alone and lacks a portion of them. V and J calls and clone size are given by that table; D and trimming were obtained from the DNA. The sample yields about 290,000 clones, around 90% seen once. The germline gives CDR1 SQVTM, CDR2 ANQGSEA. The length of the CDR3 is 12 residues. V lost 5 bases and J lost 5, with 12 bases in between. Assignments of participants to cohorts depended upon their own reported clinical history. Before being deemed recovered, Cohort 3 donors had two negative PCRs, clearance, or symptom resolution.

The origin of this receptor is a woman in her forties who had recovered from COVID-19. The chain carries TRBV29-1 and TRBJ1-2; weak D call: TRBD1 (6 bases). Sequenced input: PBMCs or T cells enriched from blood (not recorded which). CDR3 residues: CSVRQESYGYTF. DNA of the CDR3: TGCAGCGTTCGACAGGAGAGTTATGGCTACACCTTC.